This T cell receptor (beta chain) originates from a study of blood T cell repertoires in COVID-19. Study background: Samples taken during acute and convalescent COVID-19 were collected in the United States, Italy and Spain. PBMCs, B-cell-depleted T cells, or T cells were the source of the cDNA or gDNA that made up the material.

In its sample, this clone was seen a few times. The CDR3 contains 18 residues. TCRdb's copy holds only in-frame clones and misses some; the assay was immunoSEQ multiplex PCR. The sample shows around 53,000 clones, about 70% of them seen only once. This sequence joins TRBV21-1 and TRBJ2-1; TRBD1 is the table's D call, not checked against the DNA. TRBV21-1 is noted as a pseudogene. This TCR came from a man in his fifties or sixties with active or convalescent COVID-19. Source material: peripheral blood. Written as DNA, the CDR3 is TGTGCCAGCAGCAAAAGGGTGTGGCCGGGCCCCAGGGACAATGAGCAGTTCTTC. Protein: CASSKRVWPGPRDNEQFF.